Below are 4 T cell receptor beta chains sequenced from a single sample in a study of T cells in Graves' hyperthyroidism and ophthalmopathy. TCR beta CDR3 region amplification was performed from RNA transcripts. The primer set for the first-round RT-PCR of the TCR CDR3 was HTBI. TCRdb passed the multiplex PCR reads through MiXCR, listing each CDR3 protein once. The sample includes roughly 420,000 distinct CDR3 sequences, 15% to 18% seen only once; the top ten take 14%. The sequenced sample was blood. These receptors came from a woman younger than 35 with Graves' hyperthyroidism.

This clonotype was counted many times. This chain joins TRBV20-1 and TRBJ1-6, with TRBD1 matching 9 bases. V shed 3 bases and J 5 bases; nucleotides not matched to a gene: 8. The CDR3 runs 16 residues. Germline CDR1 is DFQATT and CDR2 is SNEGSKA (reference sequence). This chain's CDR3 is CSASEIGTGNNSPLHF. The DNA of the CDR3 is TGCAGTGCTAGTGAGATAGGGACAGGGAATAATTCACCCCTCCACTTT.

The rearrangement links TRBV3-1 to TRBJ2-1; TRBD1 aligns across 8 bases. Trimming cost V 4 bases and J 10 bases; bases outside gene matches: 9. CDR3 length: 14 residues. Germline V gene lookup returns CDR1 LGHDT and CDR2 YNNKEL (reference sequence). For the CDR3, the DNA is TGTGCCAGCAGCCCGGCCGGGACAGGTGTCGAGCAGTTCTTC. Translated: CASSPAGTGVEQFF.

This chain joins TRBV3-1 and TRBJ1-2; D call uncertain. Germline loops: CDR1 LGHDT, CDR2 YNNKEL (reference sequence). Trimming shortened V by 5 bases and J by 2 bases, and 12 bases separated the two germline ends. The CDR3 is 14 residues long. The CDR3 is CASSLDPPNYGYTF. CDR3 bases: TGTGCCAGCAGCTTAGATCCTCCAAACTATGGCTACACCTTC.

This clonotype was counted ten times or more. The chain couples TRBV7-2 to TRBJ2-7; tentatively, D is TRBD2 (6 bases). V was clipped by 3 bases and J by 6 bases, with 12 bases between them. The CDR3 consists of 13 residues. The germline V gene has CDR1 SGHTA and CDR2 FQGNSA. The CDR3 DNA sequence: TGTGCCAGCAGCTTTGGGGGAGGTTTCGAGCAGTACTTC. Residues: CASSFGGGFEQYF.